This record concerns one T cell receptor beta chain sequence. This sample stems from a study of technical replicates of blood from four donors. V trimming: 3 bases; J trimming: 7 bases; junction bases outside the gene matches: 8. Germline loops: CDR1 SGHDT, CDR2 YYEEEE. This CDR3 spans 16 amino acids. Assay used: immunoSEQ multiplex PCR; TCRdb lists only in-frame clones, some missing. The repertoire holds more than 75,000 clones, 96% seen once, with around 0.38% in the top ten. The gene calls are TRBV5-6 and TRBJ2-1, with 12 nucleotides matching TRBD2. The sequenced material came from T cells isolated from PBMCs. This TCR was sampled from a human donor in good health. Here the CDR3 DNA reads TGTGCCAGCAGCTCCGGACTAGCGGGATGGTTTAATGAGCAGTTCTTC. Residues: CASSSGLAGWFNEQFF.